This record covers a single T cell receptor (beta chain). From germline, CDR1 is MDHEN and CDR2 SYDVKM. The CDR3 is 16 amino acids. V was clipped by 5 bases and J by 6 bases; unmatched bases: 12. The sample is drawn from a study of blood T cell repertoires in COVID-19. The table came from immunoSEQ multiplex PCR; TCRdb's copy has only in-frame clones and leaves some out. The sample lists around 100,000 clones, 85% to 90% seen once, with approximately 15% in the top ten. The sequencing input was peripheral blood. The TCR sequence derives from a human donor in a cohort sampled during active COVID-19. This chain links TRBV28 with TRBJ2-3, with 9 bases identical to TRBD2. CDR3 in amino acids: CASSPGGGRAEDTQYF. CDR3 DNA: TGTGCCAGCAGTCCGGGGGGCGGGAGGGCCGAGGATACGCAGTATTTT.